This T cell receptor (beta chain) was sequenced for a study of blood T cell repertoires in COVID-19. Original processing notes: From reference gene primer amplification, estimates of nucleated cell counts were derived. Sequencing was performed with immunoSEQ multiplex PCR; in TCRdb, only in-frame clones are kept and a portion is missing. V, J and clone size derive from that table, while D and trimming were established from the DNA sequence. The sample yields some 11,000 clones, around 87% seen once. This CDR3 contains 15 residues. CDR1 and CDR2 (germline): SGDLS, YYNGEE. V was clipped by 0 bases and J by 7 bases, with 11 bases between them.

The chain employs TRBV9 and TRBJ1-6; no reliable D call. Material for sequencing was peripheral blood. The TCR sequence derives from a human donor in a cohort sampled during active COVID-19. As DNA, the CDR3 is TGTGCCAGCAGCGTAGAGGAGAGGCACAATTCACCCCTCCACTTT. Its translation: CASSVEERHNSPLHF.